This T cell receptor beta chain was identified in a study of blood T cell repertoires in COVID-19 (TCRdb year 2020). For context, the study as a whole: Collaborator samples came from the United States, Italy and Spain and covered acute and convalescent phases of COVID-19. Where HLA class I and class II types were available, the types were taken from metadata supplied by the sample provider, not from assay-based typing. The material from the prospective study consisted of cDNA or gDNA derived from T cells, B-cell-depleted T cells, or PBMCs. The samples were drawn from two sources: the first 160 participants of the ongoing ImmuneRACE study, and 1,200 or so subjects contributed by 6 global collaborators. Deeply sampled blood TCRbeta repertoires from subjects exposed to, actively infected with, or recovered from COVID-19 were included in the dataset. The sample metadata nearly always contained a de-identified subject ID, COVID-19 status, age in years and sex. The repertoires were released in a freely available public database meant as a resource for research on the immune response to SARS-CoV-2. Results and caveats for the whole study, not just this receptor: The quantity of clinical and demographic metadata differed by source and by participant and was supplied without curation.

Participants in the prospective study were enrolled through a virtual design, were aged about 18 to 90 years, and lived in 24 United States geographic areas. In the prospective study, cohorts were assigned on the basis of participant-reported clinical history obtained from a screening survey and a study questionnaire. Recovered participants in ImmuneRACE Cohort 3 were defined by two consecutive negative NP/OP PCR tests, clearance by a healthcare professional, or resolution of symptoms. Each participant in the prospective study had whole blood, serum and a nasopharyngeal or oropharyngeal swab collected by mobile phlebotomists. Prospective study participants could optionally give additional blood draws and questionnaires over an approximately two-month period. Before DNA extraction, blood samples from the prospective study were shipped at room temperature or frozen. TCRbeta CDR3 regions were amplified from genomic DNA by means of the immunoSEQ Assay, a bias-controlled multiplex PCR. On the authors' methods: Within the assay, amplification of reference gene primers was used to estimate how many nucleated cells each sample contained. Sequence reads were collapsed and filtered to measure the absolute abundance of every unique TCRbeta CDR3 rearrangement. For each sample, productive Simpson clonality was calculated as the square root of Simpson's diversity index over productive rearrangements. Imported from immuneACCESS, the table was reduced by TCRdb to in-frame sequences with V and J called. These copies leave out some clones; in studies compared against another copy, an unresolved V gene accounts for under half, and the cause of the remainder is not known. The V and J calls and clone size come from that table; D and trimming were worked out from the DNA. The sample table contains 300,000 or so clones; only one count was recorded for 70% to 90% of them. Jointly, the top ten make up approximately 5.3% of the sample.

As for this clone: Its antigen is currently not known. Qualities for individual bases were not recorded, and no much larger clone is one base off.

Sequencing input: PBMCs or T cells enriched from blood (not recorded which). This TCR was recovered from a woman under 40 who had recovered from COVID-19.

The CDR3 reads CASSPTDKALAFF. The sequenced DNA is TGTGCCAGCTCACCTACTGACAAAGCCCTCGCCTTCTTC. The V and J segments used are TRBV18 and TRBJ2-1; a confident D gene designation cannot be given. CDR3 length: 13 amino acids, cysteine to phenylalanine. Solely the CDR3 DNA is kept, with 39 bases framed from the first base. V is reduced by 3 bases and J by 16 bases, leaving a spacing of 19 bases between them. CDR1 KGHSH and CDR2 LQKENI are derived from the germline V gene.